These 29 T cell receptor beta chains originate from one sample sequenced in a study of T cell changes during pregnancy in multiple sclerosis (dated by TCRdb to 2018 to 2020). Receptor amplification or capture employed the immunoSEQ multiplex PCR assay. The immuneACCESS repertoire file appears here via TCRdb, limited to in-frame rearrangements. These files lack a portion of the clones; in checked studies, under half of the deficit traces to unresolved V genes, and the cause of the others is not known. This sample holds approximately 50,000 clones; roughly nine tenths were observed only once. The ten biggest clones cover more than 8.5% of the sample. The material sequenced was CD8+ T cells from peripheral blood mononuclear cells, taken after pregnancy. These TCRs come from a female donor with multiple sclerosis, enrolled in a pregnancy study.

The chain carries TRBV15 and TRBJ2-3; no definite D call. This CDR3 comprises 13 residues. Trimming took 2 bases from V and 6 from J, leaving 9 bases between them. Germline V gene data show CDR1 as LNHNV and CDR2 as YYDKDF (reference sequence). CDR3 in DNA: TGTGCCACCAGCAGATATCGAGGCGATACGCAGTATTTT. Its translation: CATSRYRGDTQYF. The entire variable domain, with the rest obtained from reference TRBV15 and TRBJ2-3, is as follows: DAMVIQNPRYQVTQFGKPVTLSCSQTLNHNVMYWYQQKSSQAPKLLFHYYDKDFNNEADTPDNFQSRRPNTSFCFLDIRSPGLGDTAMYLCATSRYRGDTQYFGPGTRLTVL.

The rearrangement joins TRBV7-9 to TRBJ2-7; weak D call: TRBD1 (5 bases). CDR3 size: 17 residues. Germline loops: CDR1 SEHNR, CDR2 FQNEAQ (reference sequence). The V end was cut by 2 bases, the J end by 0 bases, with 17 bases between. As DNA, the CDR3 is TGTGCCAGCAGCTTACCGAACAGGTTACCAAACTCCTACGAGCAGTACTTC. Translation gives CASSLPNRLPNSYEQYF.

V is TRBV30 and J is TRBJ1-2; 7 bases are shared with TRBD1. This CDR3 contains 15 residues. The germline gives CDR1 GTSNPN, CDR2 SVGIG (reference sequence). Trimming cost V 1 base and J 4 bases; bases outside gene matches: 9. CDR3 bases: TGTGCCTGGAGTGACCGGGACAGTGGGAGCTATGGCTACACCTTC. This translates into CAWSDRDSGSYGYTF.

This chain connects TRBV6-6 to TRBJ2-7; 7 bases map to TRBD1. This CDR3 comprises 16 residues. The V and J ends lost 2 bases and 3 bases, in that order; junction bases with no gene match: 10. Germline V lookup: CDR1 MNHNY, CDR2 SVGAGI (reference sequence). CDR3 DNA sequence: TGTGCCAGCAGTTACGCCCCGGGACAGCCTGACTACGAGCAGTACTTC. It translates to CASSYAPGQPDYEQYF.

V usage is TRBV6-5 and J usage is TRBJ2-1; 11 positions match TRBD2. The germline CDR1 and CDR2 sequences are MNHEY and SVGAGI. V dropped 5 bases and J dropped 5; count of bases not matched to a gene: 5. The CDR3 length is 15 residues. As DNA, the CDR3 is TGTGCCAGCAGTCCACGACTAGCGGGGCACAATGAGCAGTTCTTC. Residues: CASSPRLAGHNEQFF.

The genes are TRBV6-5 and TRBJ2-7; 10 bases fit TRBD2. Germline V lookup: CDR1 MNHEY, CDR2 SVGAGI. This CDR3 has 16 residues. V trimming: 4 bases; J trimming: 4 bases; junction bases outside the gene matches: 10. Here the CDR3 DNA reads TGTGCCAGCAGTTTCCCTAGGGCTAGCGGGAGTTACGAGCAGTACTTC. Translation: CASSFPRASGSYEQYF.

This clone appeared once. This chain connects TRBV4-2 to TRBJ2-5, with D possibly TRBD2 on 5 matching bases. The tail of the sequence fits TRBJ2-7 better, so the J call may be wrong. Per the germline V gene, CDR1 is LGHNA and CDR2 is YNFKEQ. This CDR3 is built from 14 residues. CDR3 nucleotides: TGTGCCAGCAGCCAACCTGACGGGATATACGAGCAGTACTTC. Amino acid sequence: CASSQPDGIYEQYF.

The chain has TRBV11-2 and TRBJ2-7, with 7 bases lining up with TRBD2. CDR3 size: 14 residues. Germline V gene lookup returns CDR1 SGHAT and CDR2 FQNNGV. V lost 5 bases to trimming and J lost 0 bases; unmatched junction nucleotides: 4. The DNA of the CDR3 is TGTGCCAGCAGCGGAGGGACTACCTCCTACGAGCAGTACTTC. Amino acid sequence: CASSGGTTSYEQYF.

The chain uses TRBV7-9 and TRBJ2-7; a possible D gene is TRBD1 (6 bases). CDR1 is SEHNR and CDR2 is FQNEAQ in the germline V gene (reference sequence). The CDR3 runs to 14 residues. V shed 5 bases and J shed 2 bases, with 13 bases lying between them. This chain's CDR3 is CASSPGQGAYEQYF. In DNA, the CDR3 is TGTGCCAGCAGCCCGGGACAAGGGGCCTACGAGCAGTACTTC.

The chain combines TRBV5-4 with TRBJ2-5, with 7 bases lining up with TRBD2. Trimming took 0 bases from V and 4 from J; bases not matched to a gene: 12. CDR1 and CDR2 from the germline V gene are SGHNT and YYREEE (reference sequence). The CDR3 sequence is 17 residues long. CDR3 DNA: TGTGCCAGCAGCTTGGCGGGGACTATCCGGTCATTAGAGACCCAGTACTTC. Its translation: CASSLAGTIRSLETQYF.

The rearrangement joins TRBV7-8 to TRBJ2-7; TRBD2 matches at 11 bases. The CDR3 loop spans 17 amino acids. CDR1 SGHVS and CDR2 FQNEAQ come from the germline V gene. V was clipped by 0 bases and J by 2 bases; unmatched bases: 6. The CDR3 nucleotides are TGTGCCAGCAGCTTAGCAGTCACTAGCGGGGGCCCCTACGAGCAGTACTTC. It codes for CASSLAVTSGGPYEQYF.

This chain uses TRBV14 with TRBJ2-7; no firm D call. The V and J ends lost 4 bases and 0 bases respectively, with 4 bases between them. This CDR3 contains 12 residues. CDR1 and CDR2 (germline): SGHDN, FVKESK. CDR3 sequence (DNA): TGTGCCAGCAGCCCTAGCTCCTACGAGCAGTACTTC. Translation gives CASSPSSYEQYF.

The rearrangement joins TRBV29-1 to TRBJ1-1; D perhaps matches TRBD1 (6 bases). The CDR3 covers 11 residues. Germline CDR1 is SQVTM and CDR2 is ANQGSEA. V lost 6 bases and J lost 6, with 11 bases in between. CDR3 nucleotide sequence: TGCAGCGTACAGGGAGTCCCTGAAGCTTTCTTT. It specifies CSVQGVPEAFF.

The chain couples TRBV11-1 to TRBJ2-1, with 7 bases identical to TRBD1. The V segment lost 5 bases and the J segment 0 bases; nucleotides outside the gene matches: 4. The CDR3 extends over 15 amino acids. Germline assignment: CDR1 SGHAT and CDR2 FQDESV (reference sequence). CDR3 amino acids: CASSPGTVSYNEQFF. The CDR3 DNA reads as TGTGCCAGCAGCCCCGGGACAGTCTCCTACAATGAGCAGTTCTTC.

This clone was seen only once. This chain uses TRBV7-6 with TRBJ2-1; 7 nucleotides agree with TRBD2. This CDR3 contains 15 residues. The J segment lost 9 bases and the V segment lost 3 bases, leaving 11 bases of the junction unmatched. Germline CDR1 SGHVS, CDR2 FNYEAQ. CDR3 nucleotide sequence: TGTGCCAGCAGCTTGTATGAGCGGGGTAGGGGTGAGCAGTTCTTC. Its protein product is CASSLYERGRGEQFF.

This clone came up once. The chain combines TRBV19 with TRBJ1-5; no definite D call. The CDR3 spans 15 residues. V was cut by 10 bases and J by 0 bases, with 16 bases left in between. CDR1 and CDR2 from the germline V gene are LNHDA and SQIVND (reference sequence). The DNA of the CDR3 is TGTGCCATCTCCTCCGACGGGGATAGCAATCAGCCCCAGCATTTT. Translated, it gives CAISSDGDSNQPQHF.

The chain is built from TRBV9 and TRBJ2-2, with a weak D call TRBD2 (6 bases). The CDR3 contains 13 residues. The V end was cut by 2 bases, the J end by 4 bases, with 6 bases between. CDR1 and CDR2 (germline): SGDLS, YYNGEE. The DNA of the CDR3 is TGTGCCAGCAGCGTGGGACTCACCGGGGAGCTGTTTTTT. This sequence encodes CASSVGLTGELFF.

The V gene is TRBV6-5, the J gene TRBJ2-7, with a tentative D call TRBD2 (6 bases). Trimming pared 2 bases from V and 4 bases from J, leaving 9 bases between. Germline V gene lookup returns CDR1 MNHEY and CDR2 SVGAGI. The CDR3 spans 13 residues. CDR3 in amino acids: CASSYGRGYEQYF. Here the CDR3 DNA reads TGTGCCAGCAGTTACGGACGGGGGTACGAGCAGTACTTC.

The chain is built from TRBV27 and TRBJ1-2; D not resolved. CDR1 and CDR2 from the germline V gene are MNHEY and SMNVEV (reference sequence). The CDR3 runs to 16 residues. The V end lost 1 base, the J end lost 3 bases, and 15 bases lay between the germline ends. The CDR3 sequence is CASSLYRGSNDYGYTF. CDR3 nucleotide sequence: TGTGCCAGCAGTTTATACCGGGGATCAAATGACTATGGCTACACCTTC.

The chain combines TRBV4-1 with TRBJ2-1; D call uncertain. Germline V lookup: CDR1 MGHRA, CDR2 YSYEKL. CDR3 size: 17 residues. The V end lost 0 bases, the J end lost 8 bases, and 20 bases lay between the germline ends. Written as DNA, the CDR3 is TGCGCCAGCAGCCAAGATCGGGTCCTCCCGGTGTCGGATGAGCAGTTCTTC. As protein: CASSQDRVLPVSDEQFF.

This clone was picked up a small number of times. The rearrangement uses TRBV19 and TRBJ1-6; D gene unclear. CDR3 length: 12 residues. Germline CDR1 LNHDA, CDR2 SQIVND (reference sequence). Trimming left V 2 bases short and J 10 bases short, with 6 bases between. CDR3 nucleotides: TGTGCCAGTAGTATAAGTGGCTCACCCCTCCACTTT. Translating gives CASSISGSPLHF.

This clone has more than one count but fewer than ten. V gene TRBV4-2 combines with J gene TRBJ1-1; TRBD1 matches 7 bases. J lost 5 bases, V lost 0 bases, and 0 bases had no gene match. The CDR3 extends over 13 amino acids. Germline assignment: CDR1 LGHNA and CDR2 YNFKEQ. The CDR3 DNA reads TGTGCCAGCAGCCAAGAGGGACAGACTGAAGCTTTCTTT. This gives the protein CASSQEGQTEAFF.

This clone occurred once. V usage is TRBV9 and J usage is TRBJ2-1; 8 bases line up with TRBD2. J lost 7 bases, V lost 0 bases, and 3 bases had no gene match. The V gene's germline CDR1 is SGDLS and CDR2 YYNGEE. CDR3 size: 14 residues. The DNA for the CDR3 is TGTGCCAGCAGCGTAGTTTCGGGAGGGAATGAGCAGTTCTTC. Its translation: CASSVVSGGNEQFF.

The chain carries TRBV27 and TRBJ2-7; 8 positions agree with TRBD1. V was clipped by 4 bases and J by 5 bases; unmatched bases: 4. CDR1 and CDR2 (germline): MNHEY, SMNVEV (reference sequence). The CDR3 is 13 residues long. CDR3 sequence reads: CASSSDRGDEQYF. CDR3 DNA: TGTGCCAGCAGTTCCGACAGGGGAGACGAGCAGTACTTC.

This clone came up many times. CDR3 coding DNA: TGTGCCAGCAGTGACTCAGGGGGCACCGGGGAGCTGTTTTTT. This gives the protein CASSDSGGTGELFF. V and J are TRBV6-4 and TRBJ2-2; perhaps TRBD1 as D (6 bases). The CDR3 has 14 residues. Trimming removed 0 bases at V and 4 bases at J, with 6 bases between. In germline, CDR1 is MRHNA, CDR2 SNTAGT.

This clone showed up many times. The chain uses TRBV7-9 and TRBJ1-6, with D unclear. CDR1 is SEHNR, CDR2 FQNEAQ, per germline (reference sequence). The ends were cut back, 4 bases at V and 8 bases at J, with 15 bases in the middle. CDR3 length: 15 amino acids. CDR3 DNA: TGTGCCAGCAGCTACACCGGACCCGGGGATTCACCCCTCCACTTT. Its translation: CASSYTGPGDSPLHF.

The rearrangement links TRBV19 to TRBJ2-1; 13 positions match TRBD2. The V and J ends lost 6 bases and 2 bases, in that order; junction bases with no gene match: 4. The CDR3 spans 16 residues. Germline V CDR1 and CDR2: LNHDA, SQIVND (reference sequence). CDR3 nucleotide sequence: TGTGCCAGTAGGACTAGCGGGGGGAGGACCTACAATGAGCAGTTCTTC. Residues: CASRTSGGRTYNEQFF.

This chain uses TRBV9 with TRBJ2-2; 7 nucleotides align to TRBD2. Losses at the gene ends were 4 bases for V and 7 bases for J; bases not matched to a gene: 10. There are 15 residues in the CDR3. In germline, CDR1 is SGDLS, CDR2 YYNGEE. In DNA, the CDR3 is TGTGCCAGCAGCCAAGACGGGGAGGGTTTCGGGGAGCTGTTTTTT. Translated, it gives CASSQDGEGFGELFF. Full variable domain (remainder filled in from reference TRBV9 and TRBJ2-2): DSGVTQTPKHLITATGQRVTLRCSPRSGDLSVYWYQQSLDQGLQFLIQYYNGEERAKGNILERFSAQQFPDLHSELNLSSLELGDSALYFCASSQDGEGFGELFFGEGSRLTVL.

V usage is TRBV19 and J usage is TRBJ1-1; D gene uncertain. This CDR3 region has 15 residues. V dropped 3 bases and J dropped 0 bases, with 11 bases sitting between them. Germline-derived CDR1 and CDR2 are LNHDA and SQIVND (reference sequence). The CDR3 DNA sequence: TGTGCCAGTAGTATTTCCGGGAGCATGAACACTGAAGCTTTCTTT. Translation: CASSISGSMNTEAFF.